The clone carrying this T cell receptor (beta chain) has more than one count but fewer than ten. The sample is drawn from a study of identical twins. J lost 4 bases, V lost 5 bases, and 10 bases had no gene match. The germline V gene has CDR1 PRHDT and CDR2 FYEKMQ (reference sequence). This CDR3 comprises 17 residues. One entry per CDR3 protein results from TCRdb running MiXCR on the 5' RACE reads. The data contain 750,000 to 950,000 distinct CDR3 sequences, approximately 13% of them singletons. A further study also used this sample, focusing on yellow fever vaccine responses in identical twins.

The receptor's source is a young woman in good health. The chain recombines TRBV13 with TRBJ2-1; 11 nucleotides agree with TRBD2. Sequenced material: PBMCs. The CDR3 nucleotides read TGTGCCAGCAGCCCCGACCCGGGACTAGCGGCTTACAATGAGCAGTTCTTC. This codes for CASSPDPGLAAYNEQFF.